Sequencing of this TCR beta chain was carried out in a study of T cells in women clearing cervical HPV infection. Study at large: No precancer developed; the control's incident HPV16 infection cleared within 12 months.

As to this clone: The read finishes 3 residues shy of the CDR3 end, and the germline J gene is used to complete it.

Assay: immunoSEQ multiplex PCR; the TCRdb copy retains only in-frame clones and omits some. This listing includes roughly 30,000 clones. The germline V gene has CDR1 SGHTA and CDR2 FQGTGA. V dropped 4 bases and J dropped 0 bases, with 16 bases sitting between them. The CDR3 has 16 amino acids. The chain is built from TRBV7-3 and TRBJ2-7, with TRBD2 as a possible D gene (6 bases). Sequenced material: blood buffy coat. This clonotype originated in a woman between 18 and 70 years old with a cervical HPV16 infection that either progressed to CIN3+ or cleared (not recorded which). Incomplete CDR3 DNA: TGTGCCAGCAGCTCCCCGGGGGAGGCTGTCTCCTACGAG. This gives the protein CASSSPGEAVSYE. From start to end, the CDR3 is CASSSPGEAVSYEQYF.